This entry features one TCR beta chain sequence. Lactation, pregnancy, other autoimmune disease or uncontrolled infection led to exclusion of patients. V was trimmed by 1 base and J by 6 bases, leaving 15 bases between them. CDR3 size: 14 residues. Per the germline V gene, CDR1 is DFQATT and CDR2 is SNEGSKA (reference sequence). The data were taken from a study of T cells in Graves' hyperthyroidism and ophthalmopathy. TCR beta CDR3 regions were amplified from RNA. A first-round RT-PCR of the TCR CDR3 used the HTBI primer set. TCRdb fed the multiplex PCR reads into MiXCR, producing one record per CDR3 protein. The data contain 450,000 to 700,000 distinct CDR3 sequences, just over 45% of them singletons.

The chain combines TRBV20-1 with TRBJ1-2, with D perhaps TRBD1 (6 bases). The clonotype comes from a woman between 18 and 30 years old with Graves' hyperthyroidism. The sequenced material came from peripheral blood or thyroid tissue (not recorded which). The CDR3 reads CSARVSRGGDGYTF. CDR3 coding DNA: TGCAGTGCTAGAGTATCCAGGGGAGGTGATGGCTACACCTTC.